One sample yielded the 31 T cell receptor beta chains listed below, sequenced in a study of early T cells in non-severe SARS-CoV-2 infection listed by TCRdb under 2021. Receptors were amplified or captured by 5' RACE. Sequencing took place on a NextSeq 500. TCRdb handled the public reads itself, with Q25 trimming in fastp and clone calling in MiXCR, and kept productive beta chains. Duplicate CDR3 protein sequences are folded into a single record with the most common DNA and genes. A total of some 87,000 distinct CDR3 sequences appear in this sample, about 12% of them only once. The ten largest clones take up around 2.4% of the sample. Sequenced input: whole blood. The receptor set was obtained from an adult who was a healthcare worker with PCR-confirmed SARS-CoV-2 infection or an uninfected control (not recorded which).

The sample holds many counts of this clonotype. This chain connects TRBV6-5 to TRBJ2-3, with 10 bases fitting TRBD2. The germline gives CDR1 MNHEY, CDR2 SVGAGI. The CDR3 runs 17 residues. Trimming took 5 bases from V and 5 from J; bases not matched to a gene: 13. The CDR3 nucleotides read TGTGCCAGCAGTCACCGGTCGGGTAGCGGGAGGAGAGATACGCAGTATTTT. Protein: CASSHRSGSGRRDTQYF.

Regarding this clonotype: At one end, the junction sequence differs from germline, possibly due to a read error. The chain uses TRBV5-1 and TRBJ2-1; no clear D. This CDR3 spans 14 amino acids. Per the germline V gene, CDR1 is SGHRS and CDR2 is YFSETQ. CDR3 residues: CASSLTDPNNEQLF. For the CDR3, the DNA is TGCGCCAGCAGCTTAACAGACCCTAACAATGAGCAGCTCTTC.

This chain joins TRBV7-2 and TRBJ2-5; the D gene is possibly TRBD1 (6 bases). This CDR3 is built from 15 residues. Germline V gene data show CDR1 as SGHTA and CDR2 as FQGNSA. Between the trimmed V and J ends, which lost 5 bases and 1 base, there was a span of 14 bases. The CDR3 DNA sequence: TGTGCCAGCAGCGTAAGGACAGTTCCCCAAGAGACCCAGTACTTC. As protein: CASSVRTVPQETQYF.

This clonotype turned up a few times. The genes are TRBV29-1 and TRBJ2-3; 11 nucleotides line up with TRBD2. CDR1 is SQVTM, CDR2 ANQGSEA, per germline. CDR3 length: 15 amino acids. Trimming at V came to 1 base and at J to 3 bases, leaving 3 bases not matched to a gene. This CDR3 is CSVEVIAGGTDTQYF. The CDR3, as DNA: TGCAGCGTTGAAGTGATAGCGGGAGGGACAGATACGCAGTATTTT.

The V call is TRBV11-2, the J call TRBJ2-7; D possibly uses TRBD1 or TRBD2 (6 bases each). The germline gives CDR1 SGHAT, CDR2 FQNNGV. Trimming shortened V by 4 bases and J by 5 bases, and 15 bases separated the two germline ends. The CDR3 spans 14 residues. CDR3 nucleotides: TGTGCCAGCAGCTCGTCGGGGGCTTACCACGAGCAGTACTTC. Its protein is CASSSSGAYHEQYF.

The CDR3 region has the DNA TGTGCCAGCAGCGGACGGGAAAACACAGATACGCAGTATTTT. Protein: CASSGRENTDTQYF. This chain uses TRBV11-3 with TRBJ2-3, with a tentative D call TRBD2 (5 bases). With 5 bases removed from V and 2 bases from J, the gap between germline ends came to 11 bases. CDR1 is SGHNT, CDR2 YENEEA, per germline. CDR3 size: 14 residues. Complete variable domain (other parts from reference TRBV11-3 and TRBJ2-3): EAGVVQSPRYKIIEKKQPVAFWCNPISGHNTLYWYLQNLGQGPELLIRYENEEAVDDSQLPKDRFSAERLKGVDSTLKIQPAELGDSAVYLCASSGRENTDTQYFGPGTRLTVL.

This clonotype came up many times. The chain uses TRBV24-1 and TRBJ2-2; 7 nucleotides agree with TRBD1. The CDR3 has 15 residues. J gave up 4 bases and V 2 bases, and 3 bases lay outside the gene matches. CDR1 and CDR2 from the germline V gene are KGHDR and SFDVKD. As DNA, the CDR3 is TGTGCCACCAGTGATTGGGACAGACCCACCGGGGAGCTGTTTTTT. It yields the protein CATSDWDRPTGELFF.

This clonotype was seen ten or more times. The chain is built from TRBV7-6 and TRBJ2-6; D not certain. Germline loops: CDR1 SGHVS, CDR2 FNYEAQ. The V and J ends lost 1 base and 0 bases respectively, with 10 bases between them. CDR3 size: 17 residues. The CDR3 here is CASSLDPPNSGANVLTF. The CDR3 bases are TGTGCCAGCAGCTTAGATCCCCCGAACTCTGGGGCCAACGTCCTGACTTTC.

This clonotype was recorded at least ten times. The chain combines TRBV5-5 with TRBJ2-3; maybe TRBD2 (5 bases). This CDR3 comprises 16 residues. Germline CDR1 and CDR2: SGHKS and YYEKEE (reference sequence). V lost 2 bases and J lost 0, with 13 bases in between. The DNA for the CDR3 is TGTGCCAGCAGCTTTGGGGAGACGCTCAGCACAGATACGCAGTATTTT. This encodes CASSFGETLSTDTQYF.

The chain uses TRBV9 and TRBJ1-2, with D unresolved. The CDR3 runs to 16 residues. Deletions cut 5 bases from V and 4 bases from J, with 21 bases between. Germline-derived CDR1 and CDR2 are SGDLS and YYNGEE. The CDR3: CASSHSLEGSTYGYTF. CDR3 coding DNA: TGTGCCAGCAGTCATTCCTTAGAGGGTTCTACCTATGGCTACACCTTC.

The chain uses TRBV7-9 and TRBJ1-4; D is ambiguous. This CDR3 has 14 amino acids. Trimming took off 6 bases at V and 0 bases at J, with 8 bases between the two ends. Germline lookup yields CDR1 SEHNR and CDR2 FQNEAQ (reference sequence). The CDR3 DNA follows: TGTGCCAGCAGTCCTCTTGCAACTAATGAAAAACTGTTTTTT. Translation: CASSPLATNEKLFF.

This clonotype was recorded many times. At one end, the junction sequence differs from germline, possibly due to a read error. J is TRBJ2-1 and V is TRBV7-7, with D perhaps TRBD1 (5 bases). The CDR3 contains 13 residues. The germline V gene has CDR1 SSHAT and CDR2 FNYEAQ (reference sequence). The CDR3 region is CASSPGHYNEQFF. The DNA for the CDR3 is TGTGCTAGCAGCCCCGGACACTACAATGAGCAGTTCTTC.

The genes are TRBV28 and TRBJ2-1; unclear D gene. Germline CDR1 MDHEN, CDR2 SYDVKM. The CDR3 loop spans 16 amino acids. Trimming took 2 bases from V and 10 from J, leaving 21 bases between them. This chain's CDR3 is CASSLNSPLGTIEQFF. The DNA of the CDR3 is TGTGCCAGCAGTTTAAATAGTCCTCTAGGCACAATAGAGCAGTTCTTC.

This clonotype has a count of ten or more. V usage is TRBV12-3 or TRBV12-4 and J usage is TRBJ1-5; 8 bases fit TRBD1. This CDR3 has 15 amino acids. The V and J ends lost 6 bases and 7 bases, in that order; junction bases with no gene match: 11. The CDR3 sequence: CASRAGTGGGQPQHF. In DNA form, the CDR3 reads TGTGCCAGCAGGGCCGGGACAGGTGGGGGGCAGCCCCAGCATTTT.

This clonotype has a handful of counts. As DNA, the CDR3 is TGTGCCAGCAGTTTGGTGGGGGCTAGCGGGAGAGTCTACAATGAGCAGTTCTTC. Its protein is CASSLVGASGRVYNEQFF. The chain couples TRBV27 to TRBJ2-1, with TRBD2 identical over 10 bases. The trim removed 3 bases at V and 3 bases at J, leaving 11 bases unmatched. Germline lookup yields CDR1 MNHEY and CDR2 SMNVEV (reference sequence). This CDR3 has 18 amino acids.

A few counts support this clonotype. The chain combines TRBV15 with TRBJ1-1; possible D gene TRBD1, 5 bases. The CDR3 is made up of 14 amino acids. CDR1 LNHNV and CDR2 YYDKDF come from the germline V gene (reference sequence). The V end lost 5 bases, the J end lost 6 bases, and 16 bases lay between the germline ends. In nucleotides, the CDR3 is TGTGCCACCAGCCGCCCCCCACAGGCCCCTGAAGCTTTCTTT. It codes for CATSRPPQAPEAFF.

A few counts support this clonotype. V and J are TRBV4-1 and TRBJ1-1, with D hard to call. This CDR3 has 12 amino acids. Trimming took 0 bases from V and 8 from J, leaving 7 bases between them. The germline V gene encodes CDR1 MGHRA and CDR2 YSYEKL. CDR3 nucleotide sequence: TGCGCCAGCAGCCAAGAATTGTCCGAAGCTTTCTTT. Translating it yields CASSQELSEAFF.

This clonotype occurred many times. V is TRBV11-2 and J is TRBJ2-2; the D gene is possibly TRBD1 (6 bases). The V gene's germline CDR1 is SGHAT and CDR2 FQNNGV. V was cut by 5 bases and J by 1 base, with 8 bases left in between. The CDR3 loop spans 14 amino acids. CDR3 coding DNA: TGTGCCAGCAGCCTGACAGGGAACACCGGGGAGCTGTTTTTT. Its translation: CASSLTGNTGELFF.

This clonotype was counted at least ten times. The chain has TRBV20-1 and TRBJ2-7; maybe TRBD1 (5 bases). The V end lost 0 bases, the J end lost 0 bases, and 9 bases lay between the germline ends. There are 14 residues in the CDR3. CDR1 is DFQATT and CDR2 is SNEGSKA in the germline V gene (reference sequence). DNA for the CDR3: TGCAGTGCTAGAGACAGGGCCCTCTCCTACGAGCAGTACTTC. This sequence encodes CSARDRALSYEQYF.

In this sample, this clonotype turned up a few times. The gene calls are TRBV5-1 and TRBJ1-1; no firm D call. V dropped 0 bases and J dropped 6 bases, with 9 bases sitting between them. Germline V gene lookup returns CDR1 SGHRS and CDR2 YFSETQ. This CDR3 has 13 residues. The CDR3, as DNA: TGCGCCAGCAGCTTGGGGGCCCTCGCTGAAGCTTTCTTT. Translated, it gives CASSLGALAEAFF.

This clonotype was counted ten times or more. This chain uses TRBV5-1 with TRBJ1-3; a weak D match, TRBD1 (5 bases). The V gene lost 4 bases and the J gene lost 0 bases, with 8 bases spanning the gap. CDR3 length: 14 amino acids. The V gene's germline CDR1 is SGHRS and CDR2 YFSETQ. CDR3 amino acids: CASSGASSGNTIYF. The CDR3 region has the DNA TGCGCCAGCAGCGGGGCCTCCTCTGGAAACACCATATATTTT.

With regard to this clonotype: One end of the junction varies from germline; a read error may be responsible. V and J are TRBV5-1 and TRBJ1-1; D is undetermined. The CDR3 length is 15 residues. The germline V gene encodes CDR1 SGHRS and CDR2 YFSETQ. CDR3: CVSSLGFGLNTEAFF. CDR3 coding DNA: TGCGTCAGCAGCTTGGGTTTCGGACTGAACACTGAAGCTTTCTTT.

This clonotype was seen at least ten times. The chain has TRBV18 and TRBJ1-1; D uncertain. The CDR3 loop spans 13 amino acids. Germline CDR1 KGHSH, CDR2 LQKENI. Trimming took 6 bases from V and 5 from J, leaving 13 bases between them. The CDR3 loop reads CASSPAGSTEAFF. CDR3 DNA sequence: TGTGCCAGCTCCCCCGCGGGGAGTACTGAAGCTTTCTTT.

The table lists this clonotype with many counts. The genes are TRBV19 and TRBJ2-4; possible D gene TRBD2, 6 bases. V gave up 3 bases and J gave up 8 bases, with 11 bases separating them. This CDR3 has 13 amino acids. CDR1 is LNHDA and CDR2 is SQIVND in the germline V gene (reference sequence). CDR3 sequence (DNA): TGTGCCAGTAGTATCCTCCCGGGGGACATTCAGTACTTC. Its protein is CASSILPGDIQYF. Variable domain in full (rest from reference TRBV19 and TRBJ2-4): DGGITQSPKYLFRKEGQNVTLSCEQNLNHDAMYWYRQDPGQGLRLIYYSQIVNDFQKGDIAEGYSVSREKKESFPLTVTSAQKNPTAFYLCASSILPGDIQYFGAGTRLSVL.

This clonotype was detected many times. The V call is TRBV7-2, the J call TRBJ2-7; D call uncertain. The CDR3 spans 14 residues. Germline V CDR1 and CDR2: SGHTA, FQGNSA. Trimming stripped 7 bases from V and 0 bases from J, with 13 bases between. The CDR3 reads CASTSNRVSYEQYF. The CDR3 DNA reads TGTGCCAGCACCTCGAACAGAGTCTCCTACGAGCAGTACTTC. Using reference TRBV7-2 and TRBJ2-7 for the parts outside the CDR3, the full variable domain is GAGVSQSPSNKVTEKGKDVELRCDPISGHTALYWYRQSLGQGLEFLIYFQGNSAPDKSGLPSDRFSAERTGGSVSTLTIQRTQQEDSAVYLCASTSNRVSYEQYFGPGTRLTVT.

This clonotype was recorded many times. One end of the junction fails to match germline, which may point to a read error. The chain employs TRBV3-1 and TRBJ1-2, with 8 positions matching TRBD1. CDR3 length equals 15 residues. Germline V gene data show CDR1 as LGHDT and CDR2 as YNNKEL (reference sequence). In DNA, the CDR3 is TGTGCCAGCAACCAAGGTGGACAGGGAGCCGGTGGCTACACCTTC. Translated: CASNQGGQGAGGYTF.

Ten or more counts support this clonotype. CDR3: CASNGANTEAFF. In DNA form, the CDR3 reads TGTGCCTCCAATGGGGCGAACACTGAAGCTTTCTTT. The J gene is TRBJ1-1, the V gene TRBV3-1; maybe TRBD1 (5 bases). The CDR3 totals 12 residues. The germline V gene has CDR1 LGHDT and CDR2 YNNKEL (reference sequence). V was clipped by 11 bases and J by 1 base, with 11 bases between them.

This clonotype is medium-sized (0.01 to 0.1%) in the sample. The chain is built from TRBV20-1 and TRBJ1-6; D is unclear. Per the germline V gene, CDR1 is DFQATT and CDR2 is SNEGSKA (reference sequence). Between the trimmed V and J ends, which lost 5 bases and 6 bases, there was a span of 14 bases. The length of the CDR3 is 14 residues. This chain's CDR3 is CSAGSGRFNSPLHF. CDR3 nucleotides: TGCAGTGCTGGCAGTGGAAGGTTTAATTCACCCCTCCACTTT.

This clonotype was found many times. The chain recombines TRBV19 with TRBJ1-6; the match to TRBD1 covers 9 bases. The V gene's germline CDR1 is LNHDA and CDR2 SQIVND (reference sequence). The CDR3 spans 15 residues. With 9 bases clipped from V and 7 bases from J, the junction kept 10 bases outside the gene matches. Here the CDR3 reads CASRGGTGRNSPLHF. As DNA, the CDR3 is TGTGCCAGCCGCGGTGGGACAGGGAGAAATTCACCCCTCCACTTT.

V gene TRBV29-1 combines with J gene TRBJ1-1; D call uncertain. Per germline, CDR1 SQVTM and CDR2 ANQGSEA. Trimming cost V 5 bases and J 1 base, with 5 bases left between them. The CDR3 spans 11 residues. The CDR3 spells CSVRGNTEAFF. Written as DNA, the CDR3 is TGCAGCGTTCGGGGGAACACTGAAGCTTTCTTT.

This clonotype came up many times. The rearrangement joins TRBV5-4 to TRBJ2-7; TRBD1 matches at 8 bases. The germline gives CDR1 SGHNT, CDR2 YYREEE (reference sequence). V trimming: 4 bases; J trimming: 0 bases; junction bases outside the gene matches: 6. This CDR3 is 15 amino acids long. The CDR3 DNA sequence: TGTGCCAGCAGCCCCGGACAGGGCCCCTCCTACGAGCAGTACTTC. Its protein product is CASSPGQGPSYEQYF.